The T cell receptor beta chain described here comes from a study of lymphopenia after photon versus proton radiotherapy. In germline, CDR1 is SGHTA, CDR2 FQGNSA. Trimming removed 3 bases from V and 6 bases from J; junction bases left unmatched: 12. The CDR3 length is 16 residues. Comment on this clone: The antigen is unknown.

Study conclusions and caveats: Photon-treated patients lost naive T cells and TCR diversity; proton-treated stayed stable. After lymphocyte nadir, photon-treated repertoires showed oligoclonal expansion, especially CD8+ Temra.

Some clones are missing from TCRdb's copy, which holds only in-frame ones; the method was immunoSEQ multiplex PCR. Here the sample spans about 26,000 clones, under 95% being singletons. The rearrangement uses TRBV7-2 and TRBJ2-5; the match to TRBD2 covers 8 bases. The source material was peripheral blood, sampled from a patient treated with photon-based radiotherapy. The receptor comes from a woman in her forties or fifties with cholangiocarcinoma. The CDR3 reads CASSFEAGAPAKTQYF. The CDR3 DNA reads TGTGCCAGCAGCTTCGAAGCGGGGGCCCCCGCGAAGACCCAGTACTTC.